The present entry profiles one T cell receptor beta chain with its context. Gene names are the mouse ones. The missing CDR3 end, 1 residue past where the read stops, is filled in from the germline J gene. This specimen comes from a study of tissue T cells after allogeneic stem cell transplantation. From germline, CDR1 is FNHDT and CDR2 SITEND (reference sequence). Trimming cost V 4 bases and J 4 bases; bases outside gene matches: 4. The CDR3 runs 14 residues. Specified time point: mouse harvest day 7 after allogeneic transplant. The graft held 10^6 splenic CD5+ T cells and 10^7 T-cell-depleted bone marrow cells. The table came from immunoSEQ multiplex PCR; TCRdb's copy has only in-frame clones and leaves some out. The sample has just over 8,500 clones, 40% to 45% seen once.

The specimen was skin. V gene TRBV19 combines with J gene TRBJ2-7, with TRBD2 matching over 11 bases. The sequence was obtained from a female BALB/c mouse given C57BL/6 T cells with graft-versus-host disease after an allogeneic hematopoietic cell transplant. The part of the CDR3 DNA that was read is TGTGCCAGCAGTCCCCGGGACTGGGGGTATGAACAGTAC. This codes for CASSPRDWGYEQY. The entire CDR3 protein reads CASSPRDWGYEQYF. The full variable domain, its missing parts supplied by reference TRBV19 and TRBJ2-7, is GGIITQTPKFLIGQEGQKLTLKCQQNFNHDTMYWYRQDSGKGLRLIYYSITENDLQKGDLSEGYDASREKKSSFSLTVTSAQKNEMAVFLCASSPRDWGYEQYFGPGTRLTVL.